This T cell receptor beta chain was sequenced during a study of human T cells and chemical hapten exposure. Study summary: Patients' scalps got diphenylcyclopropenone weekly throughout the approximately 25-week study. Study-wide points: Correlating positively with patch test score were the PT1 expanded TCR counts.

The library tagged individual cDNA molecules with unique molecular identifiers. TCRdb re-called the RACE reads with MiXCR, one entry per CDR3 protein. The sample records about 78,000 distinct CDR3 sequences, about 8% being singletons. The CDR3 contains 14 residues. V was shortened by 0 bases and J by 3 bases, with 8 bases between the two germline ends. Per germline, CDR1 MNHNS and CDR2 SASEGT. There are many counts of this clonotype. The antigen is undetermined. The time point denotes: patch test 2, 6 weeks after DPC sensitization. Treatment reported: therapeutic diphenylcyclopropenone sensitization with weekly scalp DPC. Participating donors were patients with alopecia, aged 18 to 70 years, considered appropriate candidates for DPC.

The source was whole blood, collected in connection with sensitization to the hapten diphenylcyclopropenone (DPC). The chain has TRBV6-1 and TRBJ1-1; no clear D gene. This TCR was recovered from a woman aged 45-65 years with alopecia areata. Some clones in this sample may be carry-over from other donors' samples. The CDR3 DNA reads TGTGCCAGCAGTGAAGCCTTCATCGACACTGAAGCTTTCTTT. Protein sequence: CASSEAFIDTEAFF.